The entry below gives a single T cell receptor beta chain sequence along with its context. Using RNA transcripts as the source, TCR beta CDR3 regions were amplified. The study used the HTBI primer set for a first-round RT-PCR of the TCR CDR3. TCRdb reprocessed the multiplex PCR reads with MiXCR, giving one entry per CDR3 protein. In the table there are approximately 870,000 distinct CDR3 sequences, 35% to 45% of which are singletons. V lost 8 bases, J lost 5 bases, and 16 bases lay in between. The CDR3 sequence is 13 residues long. Germline V gene lookup returns CDR1 KGHSY and CDR2 FQNENV. This sample was included in a study of T cells in Graves' hyperthyroidism and ophthalmopathy. Background on the study: Peripheral blood was obtained at initial diagnosis, preceding any treatment.

The material sequenced was blood. This chain joins TRBV16 and TRBJ2-7; D perhaps matches TRBD1 (5 bases). This sequence was found in a young man with Graves' hyperthyroidism. CDR3 loop: CASGSRAGDEQYF. CDR3 nucleotides: TGTGCCAGCGGATCCAGGGCCGGTGACGAGCAGTACTTC. The whole variable domain, filled in from reference TRBV16 and TRBJ2-7, reads GEEVAQTPKHLVRGEGQKAKLYCAPIKGHSYVFWYQQVLKNEFKFLISFQNENVFDETGMPKERFSAKCLPNSPCSLEIQATKLEDSAVYFCASGSRAGDEQYFGPGTRLTVT.